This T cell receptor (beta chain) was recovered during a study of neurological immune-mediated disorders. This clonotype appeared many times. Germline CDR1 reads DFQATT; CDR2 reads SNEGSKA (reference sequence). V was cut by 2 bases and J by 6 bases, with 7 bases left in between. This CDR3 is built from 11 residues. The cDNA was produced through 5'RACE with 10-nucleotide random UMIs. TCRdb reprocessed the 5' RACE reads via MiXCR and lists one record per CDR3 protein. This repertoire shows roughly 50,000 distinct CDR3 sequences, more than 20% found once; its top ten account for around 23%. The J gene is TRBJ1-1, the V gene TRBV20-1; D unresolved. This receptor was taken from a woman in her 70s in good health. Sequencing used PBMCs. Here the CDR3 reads CSARKVPEAFF. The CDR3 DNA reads TGCAGTGCTAGAAAAGTCCCTGAAGCTTTCTTT.